This TCR beta chain was sequenced in a study of cytomegalovirus exposure and HLA in healthy donors. Overall study results and limits: Across donors, most TCRs were seen rarely, yet some public ones were widespread.

Germline V gene sequence: CDR1 MDHEN, CDR2 SYDVKM. The V gene end was trimmed by 6 bases and the J gene end by 5 bases; junction bases not matched to a gene: 5. The CDR3 length is 13 residues. The PCR employed 60 Vbeta primers together with 13 Jbeta primers. Here immunoSEQ multiplex PCR was the method, and the copy in TCRdb shows in-frame clones only, minus some. This sample carries 150,000 to 200,000 clones, around 75% of them seen once, and the ten largest clones take approximately 5%. As for this clone: Its cognate antigen is unknown.

The TCR sequence derives from a man in his late teens or twenties in good health and CMV-seropositive. V usage is TRBV28 and J usage is TRBJ2-5; 8 positions agree with TRBD2. The specimen sequenced was PBMCs. CDR3 DNA: TGTGCCAGCAGGGAAGCTAGCGGGGAGACCCAGTACTTC. Residues: CASREASGETQYF.